These 17 T cell receptor beta chains were all obtained from the same sample, sequenced in a study of blood T cell repertoires in COVID-19. The table came from immunoSEQ multiplex PCR; TCRdb's copy has only in-frame clones and leaves some out. The sample includes approximately 210,000 clones, around 88% seen only once; the top ten take less than 3%. Sequenced sample: peripheral blood. These receptors were collected from a man aged 50 to 60 with active or convalescent COVID-19.

As concerns this clone: Distinct nucleotide sequences in the sample also encode this CDR3. The rearrangement links TRBV6-5 to TRBJ2-7, with D tentatively TRBD1 (6 bases). Germline assignment: CDR1 MNHEY and CDR2 SVGAGI. The CDR3 is 13 amino acids. V was cut by 6 bases and J by 0 bases, with 9 bases left in between. The CDR3, as DNA: TGTGCCAGCAGCCCCAGGGGCTCCTACGAGCAGTACTTC. Translating it yields CASSPRGSYEQYF.

V is TRBV24-1 and J is TRBJ2-5, with 9 bases matching TRBD1. The CDR3 consists of 14 residues. J lost 0 bases, V lost 9 bases, and 4 bases had no gene match. Germline-derived CDR1 and CDR2 are KGHDR and SFDVKD. The CDR3: CATPRDRDQETQYF. Written as DNA, the CDR3 is TGTGCCACCCCTCGGGACAGGGACCAAGAGACCCAGTACTTC.

The chain carries TRBV11-3 and TRBJ2-1; D may be TRBD2 (6 bases). Germline V gives CDR1 SGHNT, CDR2 YENEEA. Deletions cut 3 bases from V and 5 bases from J, with 11 bases between. This CDR3 has 14 residues. CDR3 nucleotide sequence: TGTGCCAGCAGCTTTGCGGGACTCAACAATGAGCAGTTCTTC. Translated, it gives CASSFAGLNNEQFF.

V gene TRBV5-1 combines with J gene TRBJ1-1, with TRBD1 as a possible D gene (6 bases). The CDR3 contains 14 residues. Germline V gives CDR1 SGHRS, CDR2 YFSETQ. The V gene lost 4 bases and the J gene lost 0 bases, with 10 bases spanning the gap. CDR3 DNA sequence: TGCGCCAGCAGCACCGGACAGATGAACACTGAAGCTTTCTTT. It specifies CASSTGQMNTEAFF.

This clone was counted a few times. The chain links TRBV7-3 to TRBJ2-2, with 10 bases fitting TRBD2. Germline CDR1 reads SGHTA; CDR2 reads FQGTGA. The trim removed 8 bases at V and 2 bases at J, leaving 11 bases unmatched. This CDR3 has 17 residues. In DNA form, the CDR3 reads TGTGCCAGCCGCGGGGGTAGCGGGAGGTTCAACACCGGGGAGCTGTTTTTT. It is translated as CASRGGSGRFNTGELFF.

This chain joins TRBV7-9 and TRBJ2-2; a possible D gene is TRBD1 (5 bases). Germline values: CDR1 SEHNR, CDR2 FQNEAQ (reference sequence). This CDR3 spans 13 amino acids. Trimming shortened V by 5 bases and J by 6 bases, and 10 bases separated the two germline ends. For the CDR3, the DNA is TGTGCCAGCAGCGGTAGGGGTTCCGGGGAGCTGTTTTTT. Its translation: CASSGRGSGELFF.

The CDR3 protein is CASSLDSGGYGYTF. CDR3 DNA: TGTGCCAGCAGCTTGGATAGTGGCGGCTATGGCTACACCTTC. This chain uses TRBV5-6 with TRBJ1-2; no clear D gene. Trimming took 0 bases from V and 4 from J, leaving 10 bases between them. Germline V lookup: CDR1 SGHDT, CDR2 YYEEEE. The CDR3 loop spans 14 amino acids. The whole variable domain, remainder taken from reference TRBV5-6 and TRBJ1-2, is DAGVTQSPTHLIKTRGQQVTLRCSPKSGHDTVSWYQQALGQGPQFIFQYYEEEERQRGNFPDRFSGHQFPNYSSELNVNALLLGDSALYLCASSLDSGGYGYTFGSGTRLTVV.

This chain joins TRBV18 and TRBJ1-4; 9 bases agree with TRBD1. The CDR3 consists of 18 residues. Germline CDR1 KGHSH, CDR2 LQKENI. V was pared by 2 bases and J by 0 bases, with 7 bases of the junction left unmatched. In nucleotides, the CDR3 is TGTGCCAGCTCACCATCGGGACAGGGAGGTGCAACTAATGAAAAACTGTTTTTT. Protein: CASSPSGQGGATNEKLFF.

The chain employs TRBV7-2 and TRBJ1-3; the D is unclear. The ends were cut back, 5 bases at V and 0 bases at J, with 14 bases in the middle. This CDR3 spans 16 amino acids. Germline CDR1 SGHTA, CDR2 FQGNSA. CDR3 residues: CASSVSRLGSGNTIYF. In DNA, the CDR3 is TGTGCCAGCAGCGTCAGTAGACTGGGCTCTGGAAACACCATATATTTT. Drawing the rest from reference TRBV7-2 and TRBJ1-3, the complete variable domain is GAGVSQSPSNKVTEKGKDVELRCDPISGHTALYWYRQSLGQGLEFLIYFQGNSAPDKSGLPSDRFSAERTGGSVSTLTIQRTQQEDSAVYLCASSVSRLGSGNTIYFGEGSWLTVV.

The DNA for the CDR3 is TGTGCCAGCTCACCTTCGGGTCCGCGGGGGGAAGGGCCCCAGCATTTT. It encodes CASSPSGPRGEGPQHF. The chain combines TRBV18 with TRBJ1-5; D possibly corresponds to TRBD1 (5 bases). V was pared by 3 bases and J by 9 bases, with 21 bases between. Germline assignment: CDR1 KGHSH and CDR2 LQKENI. The CDR3 has 16 residues.

The rearrangement uses TRBV28 and TRBJ2-5; TRBD1 matches 9 bases. The CDR3 sequence is 16 residues long. Germline CDR1 and CDR2: MDHEN and SYDVKM. Losses at the gene ends were 3 bases for V and 3 bases for J; bases not matched to a gene: 8. The CDR3 DNA follows: TGTGCCAGCAGTTTCTTAGGGGGGACAGGGAAAGAGACCCAGTACTTC. Its protein product is CASSFLGGTGKETQYF.

The chain is built from TRBV11-2 and TRBJ1-2; 10 bases line up with TRBD1. This CDR3 spans 14 amino acids. Germline values: CDR1 SGHAT, CDR2 FQNNGV. V trimming: 5 bases; J trimming: 6 bases; junction bases outside the gene matches: 6. This chain's CDR3 is CASSPGTGDNGYTF. CDR3 nucleotide sequence: TGTGCCAGCAGCCCCGGGACAGGGGACAATGGCTACACCTTC.

In this sample, this clone turned up once. The CDR3 loop reads CASSQGYLLSRGRGGLGNTIYF. CDR3 nucleotide sequence: TGCGCCAGCAGCCAGGGATACCTACTTTCCAGGGGACGGGGCGGATTAGGAAACACCATATATTTT. The rearrangement uses TRBV4-1 and TRBJ1-3, with D tentatively TRBD1 (6 bases). Germline V lookup: CDR1 MGHRA, CDR2 YSYEKL. Trimming removed 3 bases from V and 4 bases from J, with 34 bases in between. The CDR3 sequence is 22 residues long.

The chain has TRBV18 and TRBJ1-1; D unclear. From germline, CDR1 is KGHSH and CDR2 LQKENI. Between the trimmed V and J ends, which lost 1 base and 5 bases, there was a span of 8 bases. This CDR3 is built from 13 residues. This CDR3 is CASSPLRETEAFF. DNA for the CDR3: TGTGCCAGCTCACCACTTCGGGAGACTGAAGCTTTCTTT.

The gene calls are TRBV9 and TRBJ2-1; 12 nucleotides agree with TRBD2. From germline, CDR1 is SGDLS and CDR2 YYNGEE. The V gene end was trimmed by 0 bases and the J gene end by 13 bases; junction bases not matched to a gene: 8. This CDR3 comprises 15 residues. The CDR3 nucleotides are TGTGCCAGCAGCGTAGCCCCAGGACTAGCGGGGAAACAGTTCTTC. Its translation is CASSVAPGLAGKQFF.

The rearrangement uses TRBV6-5 and TRBJ1-1; 8 nucleotides agree with TRBD1. The CDR3 sequence is 15 residues long. Germline-derived CDR1 and CDR2 are MNHEY and SVGAGI. With 6 bases clipped from V and 4 bases from J, the junction kept 10 bases outside the gene matches. CDR3 sequence: CASSPADRGGTEAFF. DNA of the CDR3: TGTGCCAGCAGCCCGGCCGACAGGGGCGGCACTGAAGCTTTCTTT.

This chain joins TRBV2 and TRBJ2-5; 11 nucleotides line up with TRBD1. V trimming: 5 bases; J trimming: 5 bases; junction bases outside the gene matches: 4. Germline V gene lookup returns CDR1 SNHLY and CDR2 FYNNEI. The CDR3 is 14 amino acids. This CDR3 reads CASSFGTGGETQYF. The CDR3 DNA reads as TGTGCCAGCAGTTTTGGGACAGGGGGGGAGACCCAGTACTTC. Full variable domain (outside the CDR3, taken from reference TRBV2 and TRBJ2-5): EPEVTQTPSHQVTQMGQEVILRCVPISNHLYFYWYRQILGQKVEFLVSFYNNEISEKSEIFDDQFSVERPDGSNFTLKIRSTKLEDSAMYFCASSFGTGGETQYFGPGTRLLVL.